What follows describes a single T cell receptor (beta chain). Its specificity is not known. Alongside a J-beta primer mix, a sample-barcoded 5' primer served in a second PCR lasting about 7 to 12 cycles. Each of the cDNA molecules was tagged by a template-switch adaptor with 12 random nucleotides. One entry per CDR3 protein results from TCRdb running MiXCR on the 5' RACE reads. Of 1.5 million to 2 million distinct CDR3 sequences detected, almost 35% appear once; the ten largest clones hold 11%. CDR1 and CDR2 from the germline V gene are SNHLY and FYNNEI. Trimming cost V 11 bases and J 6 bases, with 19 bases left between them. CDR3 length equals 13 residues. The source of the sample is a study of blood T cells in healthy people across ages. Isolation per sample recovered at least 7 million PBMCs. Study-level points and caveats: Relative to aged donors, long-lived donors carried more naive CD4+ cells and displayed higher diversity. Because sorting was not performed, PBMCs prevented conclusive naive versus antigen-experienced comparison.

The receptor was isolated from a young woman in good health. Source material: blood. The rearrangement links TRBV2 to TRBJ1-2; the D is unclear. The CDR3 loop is CAGGPGSSDGYTF. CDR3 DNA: TGTGCCGGCGGACCGGGATCATCGGATGGCTACACCTTC.